The TCR beta chain under discussion was sequenced for a study of technical replicates of blood from a handful of donors. Produced via immunoSEQ multiplex PCR; TCRdb's table is partial and in-frame only. Of approximately 88,000 clones listed, 94% were seen once; the top ten hold approximately 0.25%. Input material: T cells isolated from PBMCs. The TCR sequence derives from a human donor in good health.

As DNA, the CDR3 is TGTGCCAGTTCGGCAGGGAAGGTAATGAACACTGAAGCTTTCTTT. Protein: CASSAGKVMNTEAFF. V is TRBV6-1 and J is TRBJ1-1, with D possibly being TRBD1 (5 bases). There are 15 residues in the CDR3. V was shortened by 9 bases and J by 0 bases, with 17 bases between the two germline ends. Germline V gene data show CDR1 as MNHNS and CDR2 as SASEGT.